This T cell receptor (beta chain) was captured by sequencing in a study of T cell responses to AZD1222 COVID-19 vaccine. Study findings and constraints: Two AZD1222 administrations were followed by greater Spike-specific TCR breadth and depth. Nearly half of spike-specific TCRs reportedly go after variant regions that carry no mutations. Across spike, vaccine-associated CD4 TCRs were found, dominant at 160-218 and 743-854. Females made up more of the donors, who were largely white British, and clonal diversity may have come out too low.

Details on this clone: Its antigen is as yet unknown.

Assay used: immunoSEQ multiplex PCR; TCRdb lists only in-frame clones, some missing. The sample holds some 150,000 clones, about 87% seen once. Per germline, CDR1 MDHEN and CDR2 SYDVKM. Trimming removed 3 bases from V and 6 bases from J, with 11 bases in between. This CDR3 is built from 13 residues. This material consisted of peripheral blood, taken on day 0 of MenACWY control vaccination. This receptor was taken from an adult in good health. J is TRBJ2-5 and V is TRBV28; TRBD1 might be the D (6 bases). Here the CDR3 DNA reads TGTGCCAGCAGTTTGCCAGGGGTTCAGACCCAGTACTTC. Its translation is CASSLPGVQTQYF.